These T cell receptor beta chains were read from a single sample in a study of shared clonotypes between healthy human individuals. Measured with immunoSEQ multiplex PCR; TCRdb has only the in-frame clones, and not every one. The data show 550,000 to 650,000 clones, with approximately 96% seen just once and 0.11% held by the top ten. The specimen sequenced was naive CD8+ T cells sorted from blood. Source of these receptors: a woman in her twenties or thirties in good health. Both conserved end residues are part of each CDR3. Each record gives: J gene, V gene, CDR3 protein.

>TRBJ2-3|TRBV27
CASSLVGGTDTQYF
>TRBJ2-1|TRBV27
CASSAGPGTSGRNEQFF
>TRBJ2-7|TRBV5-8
CASSTGGVLRHEQYF
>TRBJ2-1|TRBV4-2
CASSQDTSGTWNEQFF
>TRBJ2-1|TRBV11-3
CASSLHVRDEQFF
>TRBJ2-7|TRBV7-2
CASSFYSGSYEQYF
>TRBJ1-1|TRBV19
CASKWLGNTEAFF
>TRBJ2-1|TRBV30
CAWTAGTTYNEQFF
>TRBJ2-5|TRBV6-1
CASNRGGQETQYF
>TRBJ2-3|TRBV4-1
CASSQDWAKLAGPDTQYF
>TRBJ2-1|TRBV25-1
CASSTHTSYNEQFF
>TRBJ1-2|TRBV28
CASSSTGGVGFGYTF
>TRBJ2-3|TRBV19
CASSIWRLANTDTQYF
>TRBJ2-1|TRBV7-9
CASSLGIGRRFNEQFF
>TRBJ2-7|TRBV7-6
CASSLDRDNYEQYF
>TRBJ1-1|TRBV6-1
CASSDLDPEAFF
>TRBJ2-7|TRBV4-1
CASSLRGRNYEQYF
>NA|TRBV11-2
CASSLRSDYEQYF
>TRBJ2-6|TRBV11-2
CASSLNSWAGANVLTF
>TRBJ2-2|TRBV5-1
CASSSGTDTGELFF
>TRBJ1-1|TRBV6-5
CASGESTEAFF
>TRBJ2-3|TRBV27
CASRSPPGGQGGPDTQYF
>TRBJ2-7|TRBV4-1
CASSLLSGSHYEQYF
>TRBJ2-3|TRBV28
CASSLWEGGTDTQYF
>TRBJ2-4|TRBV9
CASSDRDQNIQYF
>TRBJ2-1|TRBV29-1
CSVGEGARPYNEQFF
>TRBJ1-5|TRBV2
CASSVTGGSQPQHF
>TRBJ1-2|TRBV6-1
CASRAGTGWDYGYTF
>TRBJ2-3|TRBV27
CASSPRLVADTQYF
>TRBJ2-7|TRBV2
CASSGELAGIEQYF
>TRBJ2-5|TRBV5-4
CASRFAGGVETQYF
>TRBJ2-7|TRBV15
CATSPGSGEQYF
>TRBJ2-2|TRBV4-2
CASSQAGSGNTGELFF
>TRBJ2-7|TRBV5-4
CASSGGLAGVGEQYF
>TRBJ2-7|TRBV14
CASSQGRGYEQYF
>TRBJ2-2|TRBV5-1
CASSGRRNTGELFF
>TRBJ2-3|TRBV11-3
CASSFPGTPFTDTQYF
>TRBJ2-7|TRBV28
CASRRQASYEQYF
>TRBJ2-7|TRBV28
CASSTRDTHREQYF
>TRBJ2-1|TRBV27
CASSLTTSYNEQFF
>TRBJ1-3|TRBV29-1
CSVEYAGGTGNTIYF
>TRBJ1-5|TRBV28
CASRWAGSTIRAQHF
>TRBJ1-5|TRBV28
CASSSGVNGNQPQHF
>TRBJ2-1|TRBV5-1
CASSSTSGRVEQFF
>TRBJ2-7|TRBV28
CASSREGGAYEQYF
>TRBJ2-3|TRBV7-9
CASSSGLAGTTDTQYF
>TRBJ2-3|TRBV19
CASSDTLGLEDTQYF
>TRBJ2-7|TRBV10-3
CAISEAGVYEQYF
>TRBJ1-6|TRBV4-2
CASSQVFPAAYNSPLHF
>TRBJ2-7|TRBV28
CASSPPELDYEQYF
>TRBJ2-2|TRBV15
CATSRGTGIIGGELFF
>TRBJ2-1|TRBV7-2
CASSLEGANEQFF
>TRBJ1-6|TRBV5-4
CASSPWGSPLHF